This T cell receptor (beta chain) was retrieved from a study of T cell responses to AZD1222 COVID-19 vaccine (dated by TCRdb to about 2021). Looking at the study overall: AZD1222 recipients given second doses at about 4 weeks or at about 12 weeks were pooled, since spike-specific TCR depth and breadth were not found to differ between the two schedules. Enrollment into the trials was organized by age into subgroups of 18-55, 56-69 and 70-plus years, and those subgroups contained about 150, 27 and 61 TCR-sequenced participants, respectively. A total of 233 trial participants underwent TCR sequencing, of whom about 210 received two doses of AZD1222 and approximately 25 received two doses of the MenACWY control vaccine. Beyond this particular receptor, the publication reports: No day 14 peak-response samples were available, so repertoires were characterized only after the peak T cell response. After two AZD1222 doses, both the breadth and the depth of spike-specific TCRs were significantly higher than at day 0 and than in MenACWY recipients. Conclusions about previously exposed vaccinees are limited because only five or six AZD1222 recipients were SARS-CoV-2 seropositive at baseline. The whole spike protein was spanned by vaccine-associated CD4 TCRs, and dominant responses were seen in regions 160-218 and 743-854. Epitopes outside the regions mutated in the B.1.351 and B.1.1.7 variants were reportedly recognized by nearly half of the unique spike-specific TCRs. In the small 56-69-year group, the increase in depth fell short of significance, most likely because of low power. Most participants were white British and females outnumbered males, and the authors suggested that clonal diversity may have been underestimated.

Details on this clone: The antigen it recognizes is unknown. It has no much larger one-base neighbor in the sample; base qualities were not kept.

The CDR3 regions of human TCRbeta chains were subjected to immunosequencing. The authors processed their data as follows. TCRs in the repertoires were compared against a reference library of SARS-CoV-2-specific TCRs that had been generated with the MIRA antigen-specificity platform. Breadth was defined as the fraction of unique TCRs that were SARS-CoV-2-associated. Depth was defined as the fraction of total T cells that were SARS-CoV-2-associated. Using the MIRA data, every spike-specific TCR was mapped to the spike region that the TCR reacted to and assigned to either a CD4 or a CD8 class. Log10-transformed breadth and depth values were compared by one-way ANOVA with Sidak's multiple comparisons tests. In its TCRdb copy, this immuneACCESS table keeps in-frame sequences only and misses some clones. Where compared with another copy, unresolved V genes explain less than half of these, and the others have no known cause. The V and J calls and clone size were taken over from that table, and D and trimming were inferred from the DNA. This sample has roughly 160,000 clones in its table, and about 89% of those were observed once. The ten top clones hold under 2.5% of the sample.

According to the germline V gene, CDR1 reads LGHNA and CDR2 reads YNFKEQ. The CDR3, cysteine through phenylalanine, is 16 amino acids long. Only CDR3 DNA remains: 48 bases, in frame from the first base. Trimming removed 1 base from V and 7 bases from J; the gene matches leave 6 bases unexplained. The time point label corresponds to: baseline before first vaccination. Samples from vaccinated people were obtained from the UK trials COV001 and COV002, which included a single-blind randomized controlled phase 2/3 trial of AZD1222 (ChAdOx1 nCoV-19) in healthy adults. For TCRbeta chain sequencing, PBMC samples from trial participants were taken at day 0 and at day 28 after the second dose.

This specimen was peripheral blood, taken on day 0 of AZD1222 vaccination. The chain uses TRBV4-2 and TRBJ2-1; TRBD2 aligns with 11 central bases. The sequence was obtained from an adult in good health. The DNA sequence is as follows: TGTGCCAGCAGCCAAGTTAGGCTAGCGGGAGGAAATGAGCAGTTCTTC. Its amino acids are CASSQVRLAGGNEQFF.